The source of this TCR beta chain is a study of blood T cells in healthy people across ages. It was with a sample-barcoded 5' primer and a J-beta primer mix that a second PCR of roughly 7 to 12 cycles was run. MiXCR, applied by TCRdb to the 5' RACE reads, yields one record per CDR3 protein. Altogether 850,000 or so distinct CDR3 sequences are present, under 30% being singletons, with the ten largest covering roughly 17%. Germline V lookup: CDR1 SEHNR, CDR2 FQNEAQ (reference sequence). This CDR3 spans 15 amino acids. The trim removed 3 bases at V and 4 bases at J, leaving 6 bases unmatched. This clonotype was counted ten times or more.

The sequence was collected from a woman aged 80 or over in good health. The chain has TRBV7-9 and TRBJ2-5, with 9 nucleotides matching TRBD1. Specimen: blood. CDR3: CASSFGTGLGETQYF. In nucleotides, the CDR3 is TGTGCCAGCAGCTTTGGGACAGGGCTTGGAGAGACCCAGTACTTC.